This T cell receptor beta chain was obtained from a study of STAT3 mutations in large granular lymphocyte leukemia. Overall study: Among longitudinally sequenced T-LGLL patients, roughly half had canonical activating STAT3 mutations detected. The study's findings and limits: Variable sampling intervals and differing treatment regimens complicated linking therapy response to TCR clonal burden changes. Some patients had dominant TCR clones larger than their STAT3 mutant burden. No sample exists from the first appearance of each clone. Every T-LGLL patient had at least one immunodominant TCRbeta clonotype.

Concerning this clone itself: Its antigen is unknown.

CDR1 is SEHNR and CDR2 is FQNEAQ in the germline V gene (reference sequence). With 1 base removed from V and 6 bases from J, the gap between germline ends came to 7 bases. The CDR3 has 12 residues. TCRdb keeps only in-frame clones here, not all; method: immunoSEQ multiplex PCR. The sample records 3,500 to 5,000 clones, about 80% being singletons. This TCR was sampled from a boy aged 10-17 years with T-cell large granular lymphocyte leukemia. Some clones in this sample may be carry-over from other donors' samples. This chain connects TRBV7-9 to TRBJ2-7; no firm D call. Sequenced sample: peripheral blood mononuclear cells. The CDR3 region is CASSLGGSEQYF. The DNA for the CDR3 is TGTGCCAGCAGCTTAGGGGGAAGCGAGCAGTACTTC. Drawing the rest from reference TRBV7-9 and TRBJ2-7, the complete variable domain is DTGVSQNPRHKITKRGQNVTFRCDPISEHNRLYWYRQTLGQGPEFLTYFQNEAQLEKSRLLSDRFSAERPKGSFSTLEIQRTEQGDSAMYLCASSLGGSEQYFGPGTRLTVT.